Below, one TCR beta chain is given with its context. The data derive from a study of blood T cell repertoires in COVID-19. Whole-study context: Sites in the United States, Italy and Spain provided acute and convalescent COVID-19 samples. PBMCs, B-cell-depleted T cells, or T cells were the source of the cDNA or gDNA that made up the material.

In the study's own analysis: Estimation of nucleated cell counts relied on the amplification of reference gene primers. The assay was immunoSEQ multiplex PCR, and TCRdb's table has in-frame clones only and misses some. V, J and clone size are those of that table, while D and trimming were read from the DNA. Of roughly 300,000 clones in the sample, around four fifths are singletons; the top ten hold roughly 1.3%. Trimming cost V 5 bases and J 6 bases, with 13 bases left between them. CDR3 size: 14 residues. Germline V gene lookup returns CDR1 SGHTA and CDR2 FQGNSA. Sample: peripheral blood. This TCR came from a woman aged 45-60 years with acute or convalescent COVID-19. The V and J genes are TRBV7-2 and TRBJ2-2, with D hard to call. The CDR3 protein is CASSTGLSAGELFF. CDR3 in DNA: TGTGCCAGCAGCACGGGTTTAAGCGCCGGGGAGCTGTTTTTT.